This T cell receptor beta chain originates from a study of chemoradiotherapy in HPV16-positive cancers. Measured with immunoSEQ multiplex PCR; TCRdb has only the in-frame clones, and not every one. The sample contains thousands of clones, about three quarters of which appear only once. Trimming cost V 2 bases and J 7 bases, with 7 bases left between them. Per germline, CDR1 SGHRS and CDR2 YFSETQ. This CDR3 is built from 12 residues. Note on this clone: Its antigen is currently unknown.

Notes on the study in general: Candidate HPV-specific clones and E7-related TCR motifs grew in tumor during treatment. The functional HPV-specific definition rests on just two HPV16-positive patients.

This rearrangement joins TRBV5-1 to TRBJ2-1, with D perhaps TRBD2 (6 bases). Sampling was done from a patient who underwent chemoradiotherapy. The sequence was collected from a human donor with HPV-associated anogenital cancer. DNA of the CDR3: TGCGCCAGCAGCTTCGGGGGTAATGAGCAGTTCTTC. This sequence encodes CASSFGGNEQFF.